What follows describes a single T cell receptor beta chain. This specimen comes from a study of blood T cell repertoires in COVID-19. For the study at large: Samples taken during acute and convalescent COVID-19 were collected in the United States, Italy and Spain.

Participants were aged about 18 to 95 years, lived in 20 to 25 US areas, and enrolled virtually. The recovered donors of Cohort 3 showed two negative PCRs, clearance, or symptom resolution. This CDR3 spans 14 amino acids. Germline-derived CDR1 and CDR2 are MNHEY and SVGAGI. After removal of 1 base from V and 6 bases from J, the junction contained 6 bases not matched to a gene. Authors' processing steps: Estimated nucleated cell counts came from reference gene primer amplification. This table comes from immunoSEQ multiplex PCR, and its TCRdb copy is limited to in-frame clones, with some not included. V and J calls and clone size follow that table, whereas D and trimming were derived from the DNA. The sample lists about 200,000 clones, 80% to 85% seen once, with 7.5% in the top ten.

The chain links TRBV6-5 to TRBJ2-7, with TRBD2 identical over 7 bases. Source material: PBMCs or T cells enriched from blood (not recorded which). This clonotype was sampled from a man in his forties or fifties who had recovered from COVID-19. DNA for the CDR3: TGTGCCAGCAGTTACTTACGGGGGGACCGCGAGCAGTACTTC. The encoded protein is CASSYLRGDREQYF.